Listed below are T cell receptor beta chains from one sample, sequenced in a study of blood T cells in healthy people across ages. TCRdb independently ran MiXCR on the 5' RACE reads; one entry per CDR3 protein. The sample shows about 720,000 distinct CDR3 sequences, approximately 22% of them seen only once. The sequenced sample was blood. These receptor sequences come from a man aged 65 to 79 in good health. Each CDR3 is given with its conserved first and last residue. A D gene is named only where the DNA matches it firmly. Where a row states a size, it is once, few, many or the class of an expanded clone; other rows omit it.

few,15,TRBJ2-3,TRBV7-3,TRBD2,TGTGCCAGCAGCACCCGACTAGCGGGGACAGATGCGCAGTATTTT,CASSTRLAGTDAQYF
-,14,TRBJ2-5,TRBV14,-,TGTGCCAGCAGCCAACATTTGGGCCAAGAGACCCAGTACTTC,CASSQHLGQETQYF
-,15,TRBJ1-2,TRBV5-1,-,TGCGCCAGCAGCCCACAAAGGGGTTTGGACTATGGCTACACCTTC,CASSPQRGLDYGYTF
few,14,TRBJ1-6,TRBV27,-,TGTGCCAGCAGTTTCGGGGGGTATAATTCACCCCTCCACTTT,CASSFGGYNSPLHF
few,14,TRBJ1-1,TRBV20-1,-,TGCAGTGCTTATTACCCCCCAGGGAACACTGAAGCTTTCTTT,CSAYYPPGNTEAFF
few,14,TRBJ2-7,TRBV5-6,TRBD2,TGTGCCAGCAGCTTACTAGCGGGGGGCTACGAGCAGTACTTC,CASSLLAGGYEQYF
once,16,TRBJ1-6,TRBV7-9,TRBD1,TGTGCCAGCAGCTTAGATTTGGGACAGGGAGGATCACCCCTCCACTTT,CASSLDLGQGGSPLHF
-,14,TRBJ2-3,TRBV12-3/TRBV12-4,TRBD2,TGTGCCAGCCATGACGCGGGGGGTCCAGATACGCAGTATTTT,CASHDAGGPDTQYF
few,11,TRBJ1-1,TRBV7-9,TRBD1,TGTGCCAGCAACGACAGGGCTGAAGCTTTCTTT,CASNDRAEAFF
-,14,TRBJ1-4,TRBV6-5,-,TGTGCCAGCAGCTTTGGACAGCTTAATGAAAAACTGTTTTTT,CASSFGQLNEKLFF
-,18,TRBJ1-2,TRBV2,TRBD1,TGTGCCAGCAGTGAAATGGATGCAGGGGGCCGAATTAACTATGGCTACACCTTC,CASSEMDAGGRINYGYTF
-,14,TRBJ1-1,TRBV6-2/TRBV6-3,-,TGTGCCAGCAATCTAGGACAGTTGAACACTGAAGCTTTCTTT,CASNLGQLNTEAFF
-,14,TRBJ2-5,TRBV6-5,-,TGTGCCAGCAGTTACACTCAGGGCCTTAGGGAGCAGTACTTC,CASSYTQGLREQYF
-,13,TRBJ2-1,TRBV6-5,-,TGTGCCAGCGGCCGCCGGGGAGACAATGAGCAGTTCTTC,CASGRRGDNEQFF
-,17,TRBJ2-4,TRBV5-6,-,TGTGCCAGCAGGGACAGTTCCCCTCCACTAGCCAAAAACATTCAGTACTTC,CASRDSSPPLAKNIQYF
-,18,TRBJ2-6,TRBV28,TRBD1,TGTGCCAGCAGTTCGGACAGGGGGAACTGGGCCGGGGCCAACGTCCTGACTTTC,CASSSDRGNWAGANVLTF
-,15,TRBJ2-1,TRBV7-9,TRBD1,TGTGCCAGCAGGGTAACAGGGGGTTCCTACAATGAGCAGTTCTTC,CASRVTGGSYNEQFF
-,13,TRBJ1-2,TRBV11-2,-,TGTGCCAGCAGCCTGTGGGGAGCAGGGGGCTACACCTTC,CASSLWGAGGYTF
-,16,TRBJ2-3,TRBV5-1,-,TGCGCCAGCAGCTCAAGACGCGGAGTGAGCACAGATACGCAGTATTTT,CASSSRRGVSTDTQYF
few,15,TRBJ1-4,TRBV7-9,-,TGTGCCAGCAGCTCGCCGGGGGGGGGCGGCGAAAAACTGTTTTTT,CASSSPGGGGEKLFF
-,11,TRBJ2-7,TRBV10-2,-,TGCGCCAGCAGTGTAAGGCTCGAGCAGTACTTC,CASSVRLEQYF
few,17,TRBJ2-3,TRBV12-3/TRBV12-4,TRBD2,TGTGCCAGCAGTTTTGGAGGGCTAGCGGGAGAATTCGATACGCAGTATTTT,CASSFGGLAGEFDTQYF
many,14,TRBJ2-5,TRBV12-3/TRBV12-4,-,TGTGCCAGCAGTTTAGCGGGGACGAGGGAGACCCAGTACTTC,CASSLAGTRETQYF
-,13,TRBJ1-2,TRBV12-3/TRBV12-4,-,TGTGCCAGCAGCCAGAGACCCCGGGATGGCTACACCTTC,CASSQRPRDGYTF
few,14,TRBJ1-2,TRBV20-1,-,TGCAGTGCTTCCAACCCTACAGGATACTATGGCTACACCTTC,CSASNPTGYYGYTF
-,11,TRBJ2-3,TRBV20-1,TRBD2,TGCAGTGGCCGGGGGGGGGATACGCAGTATTTT,CSGRGGDTQYF
few,13,TRBJ2-3,TRBV20-1,TRBD1,TGCAGTGTACGGACAGGTCCCACAGATACGCAGTATTTT,CSVRTGPTDTQYF
-,14,TRBJ1-5,TRBV12-3/TRBV12-4,-,TGTGCCAGCAGTTTAGCTTCCGGGCCTCAGCCCCAGCATTTT,CASSLASGPQPQHF
-,12,TRBJ2-7,TRBV2,-,TGTGCCAGCAGTGAGGACCCCGTCCGGCAGTACTTC,CASSEDPVRQYF
-,15,TRBJ2-3,TRBV10-2,TRBD2,TGCGCCAGCACGGAGCGGGGGATTCTCACAGATACGCAGTATTTT,CASTERGILTDTQYF
few,15,TRBJ2-1,TRBV6-1,-,TGTGCCAGCAGTGAATCGGGCGGGACATACAATGAGCAGTTCTTC,CASSESGGTYNEQFF
-,13,TRBJ2-6,TRBV6-6,-,TGTGCCAGCAGTATTCTTGGGGCCAACGTCCTGACTTTC,CASSILGANVLTF
few,16,TRBJ2-5,TRBV29-1,TRBD2,TGCAGCGTGTTTTGGACTAGCGGGAGTGGTCGGGAGACCCAGTACTTC,CSVFWTSGSGRETQYF
few,19,TRBJ2-4,TRBV15,TRBD2,TGTGCCACCAGCAGAGAGGTTGGCGGGAGCTGGCTAGCCAAAAACATTCAGTACTTC,CATSREVGGSWLAKNIQYF
-,14,TRBJ1-4,TRBV25-1,-,TGTGCCAGCAGTGAATCGGGCAGGGCTGAAAAACTGTTTTTT,CASSESGRAEKLFF
-,15,TRBJ2-5,TRBV19,TRBD2,TGTGCCAGTAGTAGGGCTAGCGGGGTCCAAGAGACCCAGTACTTC,CASSRASGVQETQYF
few,12,TRBJ2-5,TRBV6-2/TRBV6-3,-,TGTGCCAGCACTGGACAGCAAGAGACCCAGTACTTC,CASTGQQETQYF
-,15,TRBJ1-5,TRBV24-1,-,TGTGCCACCAGTGGGTGGGGGGGTAGCAATCAGCCCCAGCATTTT,CATSGWGGSNQPQHF
-,15,TRBJ2-3,TRBV4-1,-,TGCGCCAGCAGCCAAGAGTATTCTAATCAGGGTACGCAGTATTTT,CASSQEYSNQGTQYF
few,15,TRBJ1-1,TRBV20-1,-,TGCAGTGCTTTTAACCCCGGGGGGGCGGCCACTGAAGCTTTCTTT,CSAFNPGGAATEAFF
-,12,TRBJ1-2,TRBV12-3/TRBV12-4,-,TGTGCCAGCAGTTTCTCGGGTTTAGGCTACACCTTC,CASSFSGLGYTF
-,14,TRBJ1-4,TRBV5-1,-,TGCGCCAGCAGCAAGGACAGACCTAATGAAAAACTGTTTTTT,CASSKDRPNEKLFF
once,14,TRBJ1-4,TRBV11-2,-,TGTGCCAGCAGCTTAGGGGCGGGCGGGGAAAAACTGTTTTTT,CASSLGAGGEKLFF
once,15,TRBJ2-1,TRBV5-6,TRBD1,TGTGCCAGCAGCTTTGGGACAGGGTCATTCCATGAGCAGTTCTTC,CASSFGTGSFHEQFF
few,15,TRBJ1-1,TRBV16,-,TGTGCCAGCAGCCACTCGACAGGCATGAACACTGAAGCTTTCTTT,CASSHSTGMNTEAFF
few,16,TRBJ2-4,TRBV6-2/TRBV6-3,-,TGTGCCAGCAGTTACCAGGGGAGACTAGCCAAAAACATTCAGTACTTC,CASSYQGRLAKNIQYF
few,16,TRBJ2-1,TRBV28,-,TGTGCCAGCAGTTTACAGGGGGAGGGCCGGATCAATGAGCAGTTCTTC,CASSLQGEGRINEQFF
-,15,TRBJ1-2,TRBV7-2,-,TGTGCCAGCAGCTTAGGAACACTACTTGGCTATGGCTACACCTTC,CASSLGTLLGYGYTF
-,16,TRBJ2-4,TRBV7-2,-,TGTGCCAGCAGCCAACCACAGGGCCTGGCCAAAAACATTCAGTACTTC,CASSQPQGLAKNIQYF
-,16,TRBJ2-3,TRBV7-2,TRBD2,TGTGCCAGCGGGATCCCAAAAGGACTAGCGACAGATACGCAGTATTTT,CASGIPKGLATDTQYF
few,13,TRBJ1-1,TRBV25-1,TRBD1,TGTGCCAGCAGGGGACAGGTGGGGGTTGGCGCTTTCTTT,CASRGQVGVGAFF
-,15,TRBJ2-1,TRBV19,TRBD1,TGTGCCAGTATCTCTGAGGGCAGGGGGCCTTTGGAGCAGTTCTTC,CASISEGRGPLEQFF
few,17,TRBJ2-3,TRBV3-1,TRBD2,TGTGCCAGCAGCCAAGGATTACCGGGGGGGCTTGCAGATACGCAGTATTTT,CASSQGLPGGLADTQYF
few,14,TRBJ2-3,TRBV11-2,-,TGTGCCAGCAGCTTAGTCGGGAGCGCAGATACGCAGTATTTT,CASSLVGSADTQYF
-,16,TRBJ2-7,TRBV14,TRBD1,TGTGCCAGCAGCCAAGTACCGGACAGGGTGCGCTACGAGCAGTACTTC,CASSQVPDRVRYEQYF
many,15,TRBJ1-4,TRBV7-6,TRBD1,TGTGCCAGCAGCCCGGGGACAGGCGTTAATGAAAAACTGTTTTTT,CASSPGTGVNEKLFF
few,14,TRBJ1-2,TRBV20-1,-,TGCAGTGCTAGAGATCCTGGGCTTGGGGATGGCTACACCTTC,CSARDPGLGDGYTF
-,15,TRBJ2-5,TRBV12-3/TRBV12-4,TRBD2,TGTGCCAGCAGTTTGATACTAGCGGGAGGTGAGACCCAGTACTTC,CASSLILAGGETQYF